The present entry profiles one T cell receptor beta chain with its context. This sample stems from a study of control samples from healthy donors and cancer patients. The method was immunoSEQ multiplex PCR; TCRdb's version includes in-frame clones alone and lacks a portion of them. The sample lists fewer than 200,000 clones, less than 95% seen once, with 14% in the top ten. V dropped 6 bases and J dropped 2 bases, with 10 bases sitting between them. Germline lookup yields CDR1 ENHRY and CDR2 SYGVKD. The CDR3 contains 13 residues. Source material: PBMCs. The receptor's source is a man aged 55-75 years with colorectal cancer. The rearrangement uses TRBV10-3 and TRBJ2-5; possible D gene TRBD1, 6 bases. CDR3 region: CAISGTKQETQYF. CDR3 nucleotide sequence: TGTGCCATCAGCGGGACAAAGCAAGAGACCCAGTACTTC.